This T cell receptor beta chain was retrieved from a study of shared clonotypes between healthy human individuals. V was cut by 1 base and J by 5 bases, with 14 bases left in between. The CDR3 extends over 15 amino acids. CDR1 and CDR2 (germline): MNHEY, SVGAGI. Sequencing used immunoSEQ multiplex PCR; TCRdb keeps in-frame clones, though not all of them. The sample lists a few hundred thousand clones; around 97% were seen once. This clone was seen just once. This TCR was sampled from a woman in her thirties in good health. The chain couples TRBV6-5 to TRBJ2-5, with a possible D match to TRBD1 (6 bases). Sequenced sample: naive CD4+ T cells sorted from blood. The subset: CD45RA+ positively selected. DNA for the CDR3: TGTGCCAGCAGTTACTGGACAGAGGGCTCGGAGACCCAGTACTTC. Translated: CASSYWTEGSETQYF.